Listed here is a single T cell receptor beta chain. Germline V gives CDR1 LNHDA, CDR2 SQIVND (reference sequence). CDR3 size: 15 residues. J was trimmed by 4 bases and V by 4 bases; bases with no gene match: 7. This sample was included in a study of blood T cell repertoires in COVID-19. Authors' data handling: The authors estimated nucleated cell counts from reference gene primer amplification. TCRdb's copy holds only in-frame clones and misses some; the assay was immunoSEQ multiplex PCR. For V, J and clone size, that table is used; D and trimming come from the DNA. This table has 200,000 to 250,000 clones, 75% to 90% appearing once.

The TCR comes from a woman in her 30s who had recovered from COVID-19. The rearrangement uses TRBV19 and TRBJ1-1; 9 bases align to TRBD1. Specimen: peripheral blood. In DNA, the CDR3 is TGTGCCAGTAGTACGATGGGACAGGGCCTCACTGAAGCTTTCTTT. This codes for CASSTMGQGLTEAFF.